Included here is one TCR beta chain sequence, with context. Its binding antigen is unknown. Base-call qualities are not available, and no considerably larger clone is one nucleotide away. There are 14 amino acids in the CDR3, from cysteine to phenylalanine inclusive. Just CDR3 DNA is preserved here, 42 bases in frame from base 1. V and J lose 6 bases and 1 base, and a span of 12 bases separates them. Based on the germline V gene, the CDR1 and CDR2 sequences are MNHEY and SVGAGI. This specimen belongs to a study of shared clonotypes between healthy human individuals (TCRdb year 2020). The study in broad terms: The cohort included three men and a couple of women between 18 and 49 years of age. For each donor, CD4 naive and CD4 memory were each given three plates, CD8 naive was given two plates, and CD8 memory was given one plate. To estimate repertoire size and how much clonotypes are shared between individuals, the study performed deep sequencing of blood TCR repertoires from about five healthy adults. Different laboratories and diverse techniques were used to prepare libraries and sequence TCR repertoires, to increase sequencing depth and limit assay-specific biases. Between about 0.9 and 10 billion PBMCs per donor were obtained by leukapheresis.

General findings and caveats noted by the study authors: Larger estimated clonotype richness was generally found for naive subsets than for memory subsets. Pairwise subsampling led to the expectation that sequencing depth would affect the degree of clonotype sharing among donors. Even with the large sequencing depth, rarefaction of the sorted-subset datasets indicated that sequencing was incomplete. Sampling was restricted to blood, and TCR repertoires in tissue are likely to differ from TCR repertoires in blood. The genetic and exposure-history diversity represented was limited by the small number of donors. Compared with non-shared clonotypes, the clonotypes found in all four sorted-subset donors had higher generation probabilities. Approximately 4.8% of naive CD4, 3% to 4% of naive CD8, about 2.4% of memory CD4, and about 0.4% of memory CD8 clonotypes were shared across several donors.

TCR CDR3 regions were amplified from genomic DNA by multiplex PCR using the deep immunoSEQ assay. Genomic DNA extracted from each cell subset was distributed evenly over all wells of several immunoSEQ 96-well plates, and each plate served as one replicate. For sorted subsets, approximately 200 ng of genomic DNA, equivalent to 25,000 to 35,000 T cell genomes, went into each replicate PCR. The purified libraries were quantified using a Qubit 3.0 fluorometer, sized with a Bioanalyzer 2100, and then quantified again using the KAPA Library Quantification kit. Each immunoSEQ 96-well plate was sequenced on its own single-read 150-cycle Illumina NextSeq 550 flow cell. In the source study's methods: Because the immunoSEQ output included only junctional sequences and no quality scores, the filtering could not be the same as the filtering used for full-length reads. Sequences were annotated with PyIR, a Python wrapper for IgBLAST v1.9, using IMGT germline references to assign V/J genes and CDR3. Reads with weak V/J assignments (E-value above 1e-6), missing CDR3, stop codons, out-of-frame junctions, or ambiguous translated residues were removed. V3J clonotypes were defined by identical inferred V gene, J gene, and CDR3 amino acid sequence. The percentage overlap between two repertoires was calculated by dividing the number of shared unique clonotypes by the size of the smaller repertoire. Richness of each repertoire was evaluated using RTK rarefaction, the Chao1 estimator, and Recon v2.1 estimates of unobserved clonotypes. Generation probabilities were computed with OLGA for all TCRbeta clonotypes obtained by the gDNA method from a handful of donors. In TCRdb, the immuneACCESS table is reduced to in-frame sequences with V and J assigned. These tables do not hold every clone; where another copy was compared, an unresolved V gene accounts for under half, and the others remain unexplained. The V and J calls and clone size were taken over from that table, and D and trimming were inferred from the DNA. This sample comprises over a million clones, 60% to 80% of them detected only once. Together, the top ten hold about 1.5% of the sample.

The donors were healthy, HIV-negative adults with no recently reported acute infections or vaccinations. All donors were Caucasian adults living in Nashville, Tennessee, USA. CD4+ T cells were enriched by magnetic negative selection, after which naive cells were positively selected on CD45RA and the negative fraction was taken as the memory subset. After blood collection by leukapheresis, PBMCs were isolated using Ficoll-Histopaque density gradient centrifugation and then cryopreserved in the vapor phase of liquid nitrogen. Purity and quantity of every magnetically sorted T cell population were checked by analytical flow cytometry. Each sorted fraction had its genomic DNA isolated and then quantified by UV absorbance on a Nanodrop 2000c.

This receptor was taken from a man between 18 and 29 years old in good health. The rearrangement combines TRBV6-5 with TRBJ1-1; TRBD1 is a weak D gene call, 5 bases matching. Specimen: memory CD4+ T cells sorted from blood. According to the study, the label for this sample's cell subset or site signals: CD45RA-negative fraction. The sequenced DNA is TGTGCCAGCAGGGCACAGGTTTCGAACACTGAAGCTTTCTTT. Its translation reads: CASRAQVSNTEAFF.